Below are 9 T cell receptor beta chains sequenced from a single sample in a study of Ad26.COV2.S vaccination and SARS-CoV-2 variants. Profiled with immunoSEQ multiplex PCR; TCRdb holds only in-frame clones, not every one. Of hundreds of thousands of clones in the sample, about 90% were seen once. This sample's treatment: some 19 received Ad26.COV2.S at low or high dose, single or two shots; about 5 received placebo; per-sample allocation not given. It was on day 63 after the first vaccine or placebo injection that samples were taken. The source material was peripheral blood, sampled in a trial of Ad26.COV2.S vaccine versus placebo. Every receptor here comes from a person aged 18-60 years who received the Ad26.COV2.S COVID-19 vaccine or a placebo.

The genes are TRBV29-1 and TRBJ2-3, with D perhaps matching TRBD2 (5 bases). Germline CDR1 reads SQVTM; CDR2 reads ANQGSEA. This CDR3 has 15 amino acids. The V gene lost 1 base and the J gene lost 4 bases, with 15 bases spanning the gap. CDR3 DNA: TGCAGCGTTGAAGGGTTTACTAGTCCCGCAGATACGCAGTATTTT. Translating gives CSVEGFTSPADTQYF.

This sequence joins TRBV5-4 and TRBJ1-2; D is uncertain. Germline V gene lookup returns CDR1 SGHNT and CDR2 YYREEE (reference sequence). The V end lost 3 bases, the J end lost 3 bases, and 18 bases lay between the germline ends. The CDR3 extends over 16 amino acids. The chain's CDR3 is CASSWGGRMRDYGYTF. CDR3 nucleotides: TGTGCCAGCAGCTGGGGAGGAAGGATGCGGGACTATGGCTACACCTTC. Looking up the rest from reference TRBV5-4 and TRBJ1-2 gives the full variable domain: ETGVTQSPTHLIKTRGQQVTLRCSSQSGHNTVSWYQQALGQGPQFIFQYYREEENGRGNFPPRFSGLQFPNYSSELNVNALELDDSALYLCASSWGGRMRDYGYTFGSGTRLTVV.

This chain uses TRBV2 with TRBJ1-5; weak D call: TRBD1 (5 bases). The germline gives CDR1 SNHLY, CDR2 FYNNEI. The CDR3 totals 16 residues. V was cut by 8 bases and J by 6 bases, with 23 bases left in between. CDR3 sequence (DNA): TGTGCCAGCTCCCCCGGGACGGGAGGCCCGGTTCAGCCCCAGCATTTT. The encoded protein is CASSPGTGGPVQPQHF. Combining the CDR3 with reference TRBV2 and TRBJ1-5 gives the whole variable domain EPEVTQTPSHQVTQMGQEVILRCVPISNHLYFYWYRQILGQKVEFLVSFYNNEISEKSEIFDDQFSVERPDGSNFTLKIRSTKLEDSAMYFCASSPGTGGPVQPQHFGDGTRLSIL.

The J gene is TRBJ2-1, the V gene TRBV9; perhaps TRBD1 as D (6 bases). V lost 0 bases and J lost 2, with 15 bases in between. The length of the CDR3 is 17 residues. CDR1 SGDLS and CDR2 YYNGEE come from the germline V gene. DNA for the CDR3: TGTGCCAGCAGCGTAGTGGGGGCGGGTCCTGCCTACAATGAGCAGTTCTTC. Amino acid sequence: CASSVVGAGPAYNEQFF.

This clone was recorded only once. The chain is built from TRBV30 and TRBJ2-3, with 9 bases matching TRBD2. The CDR3 contains 14 residues. Losses at the gene ends were 2 bases for V and 5 bases for J; bases not matched to a gene: 5. Germline-derived CDR1 and CDR2 are GTSNPN and SVGIG (reference sequence). The CDR3 loop reads CAWSLSGSQDTQYF. The CDR3 region has the DNA TGTGCCTGGAGTCTTAGCGGGAGCCAAGATACGCAGTATTTT.

The chain carries TRBV29-1 and TRBJ2-1; D gene ambiguous. Trimming stripped 5 bases from V and 7 bases from J, with 12 bases between. This CDR3 is built from 12 residues. CDR1 is SQVTM, CDR2 ANQGSEA, per germline. The CDR3 DNA reads TGCAGCGTTAACAAAAAAAATAATGAGCAGTTCTTC. Translating gives CSVNKKNNEQFF.

The chain has TRBV5-1 and TRBJ1-1, with no clear D. The V gene's germline CDR1 is SGHRS and CDR2 YFSETQ. The CDR3 length is 12 residues. Deletions cut 6 bases from V and 5 bases from J, with 11 bases between. The CDR3, as DNA: TGCGCCAGCACCTCACAGAATACTGAAGCTTTCTTT. Residues: CASTSQNTEAFF. The full variable domain, in which reference TRBV5-1 and TRBJ1-1 provide the parts outside the CDR3, is KAGVTQTPRYLIKTRGQQVTLSCSPISGHRSVSWYQQTPGQGLQFLFEYFSETQRNKGNFPGRFSGRQFSNSRSEMNVSTLELGDSALYLCASTSQNTEAFFGQGTRLTVV.

The chain uses TRBV3-1 (or the pseudogene TRBV3-2) and TRBJ1-3; the D gene is possibly TRBD1 (6 bases). Germline values: CDR1 LGHDT, CDR2 YNNKEL (reference sequence). Trimming cost V 3 bases and J 4 bases, with 10 bases left between them. This CDR3 contains 14 residues. CDR3 in DNA: TGTGCCAGCAGCCAGGGGGCGGAAGGAAACACCATATATTTT. It specifies CASSQGAEGNTIYF.

CDR3 bases: TGTGCCAGCAGTTTGCTAGATACGCAGTATTTT. This encodes CASSLLDTQYF. This chain joins TRBV12-3 or TRBV12-4 and TRBJ2-3; D not resolved. With 3 bases removed from V and 5 bases from J, the gap between germline ends came to 3 bases. The CDR3 covers 11 residues.